This paragraph reports one T cell receptor beta chain. The source of the sample is a study of blood T cell repertoires in COVID-19. Turning to the study itself: The study drew acute and convalescent COVID-19 samples from the United States, Italy and Spain.

The CDR3 sequence is 14 residues long. The germline gives CDR1 LNHDA, CDR2 SQIVND (reference sequence). V lost 9 bases and J lost 3; bases outside the gene matches: 8. Clones were read by immunoSEQ multiplex PCR, and TCRdb kept only the in-frame ones, dropping some. The table includes around 280,000 clones, about 89% detected once. Cohort 3 donors counted as recovered after two negative PCRs, clearance, or resolved symptoms. This sequence originates from a woman aged 40 to 55 who had recovered from COVID-19. Sequenced sample: PBMCs or T cells enriched from blood (not recorded which). The rearrangement links TRBV19 to TRBJ2-3; 8 nucleotides line up with TRBD1. For the CDR3, the DNA is TGTGCCAGCGTTCCCAGGGGGCCAACAGATACGCAGTATTTT. This translates into CASVPRGPTDTQYF.